Sequencing of this TCR beta chain was carried out in a study of Ad26.COV2.S vaccination and SARS-CoV-2 variants. For the study at large: Within the COV1001 Ad26.COV2.S trial arm, the donor was enrolled.

Overall study findings and caveats: Vaccinees showed greater spike-specific TCR breadth than placebo recipients.

Produced via immunoSEQ multiplex PCR; TCRdb's table is partial and in-frame only. The data hold 300,000 to 400,000 clones, with 70% to 90% observed a single time. Described treatment: 15 to 20 received Ad26.COV2.S at low or high dose, single or two shots; 5 received placebo; per-sample allocation not given. Day 63 following the first vaccine or placebo injection was when the samples were taken. The donor was a Boston adult aged 18-55 years. Points on this clone: What it binds is not known.

The germline gives CDR1 SEHNR, CDR2 FQNEAQ (reference sequence). Trimming removed 0 bases at V and 6 bases at J, with 19 bases between. This CDR3 spans 17 amino acids. This TCR came from a person between 18 and 65 years old who received the Ad26.COV2.S COVID-19 vaccine or a placebo. This chain joins TRBV7-9 and TRBJ2-3; TRBD2 might be the D (6 bases). The material sequenced was peripheral blood, taken in a trial of Ad26.COV2.S vaccine versus placebo. CDR3 loop: CASSLALAQPRVDTQYF. DNA for the CDR3: TGTGCCAGCAGCTTAGCGCTAGCGCAACCTCGAGTGGATACGCAGTATTTT.